Listed here are 19 T cell receptor beta chains from one sample, sequenced in a study of shared clonotypes between healthy human individuals. Profiling relied on immunoSEQ multiplex PCR, and the TCRdb table lists in-frame clones only, not all of them. The repertoire includes over 1.4 million clones, about 96% of them detected once, and 1.2% sits in the top ten. The specimen was naive CD4+ T cells sorted from blood. Sample subset: CD45RA+ positively selected. The receptors were gathered from a man aged 25-45 years in good health.

The rearrangement links TRBV25-1 to TRBJ1-5; tentative D call: TRBD1 (5 bases). Trimming stripped 9 bases from V and 4 bases from J, with 13 bases between. The CDR3 consists of 13 residues. CDR1 and CDR2 (germline): MGHDK, SYGVNS. The CDR3 DNA reads as TGTGCCAGTGGGGACGTTTGGAATCAGCCCCAGCATTTT. This encodes CASGDVWNQPQHF.

This CDR3 is CASSTSGSEQYF. The CDR3 DNA follows: TGTGCCAGTAGTACTAGCGGGAGCGAGCAGTACTTC. The genes are TRBV19 and TRBJ2-7; 10 nucleotides align to TRBD2. The CDR3 extends over 12 amino acids. Germline V lookup: CDR1 LNHDA, CDR2 SQIVND (reference sequence). V shed 4 bases, J shed 6 bases, and the junction held 0 bases outside the gene matches.

The chain combines TRBV9 with TRBJ2-3, with 7 bases identical to TRBD2. Trimming cost V 0 bases and J 0 bases; bases outside gene matches: 1. CDR1 SGDLS and CDR2 YYNGEE come from the germline V gene. The CDR3 length is 15 residues. The CDR3 sequence: CASSVDGRSTDTQYF. CDR3 sequence (DNA): TGTGCCAGCAGCGTAGACGGGAGGAGCACAGATACGCAGTATTTT.

The rearrangement joins TRBV14 to TRBJ2-7; 8 positions match TRBD1. From germline, CDR1 is SGHDN and CDR2 FVKESK. The CDR3 runs to 16 residues. Unmatched junction bases numbered 7, after V lost 1 base and J lost 2 bases. CDR3 sequence reads: CASSQGRDRRTYEQYF. The CDR3 region has the DNA TGTGCCAGCAGCCAAGGCCGGGACAGGCGAACCTACGAGCAGTACTTC.

This chain uses TRBV28 with TRBJ1-1; D unresolved. CDR1 and CDR2 (germline): MDHEN, SYDVKM. The CDR3 runs to 12 residues. The ends were cut back, 5 bases at V and 11 bases at J, with 15 bases in the middle. The CDR3 DNA follows: TGTGCCAGCAGTCTCCAACTACGACACGCTTTCTTT. This sequence encodes CASSLQLRHAFF. The whole variable domain, remainder taken from reference TRBV28 and TRBJ1-1, is DVKVTQSSRYLVKRTGEKVFLECVQDMDHENMFWYRQDPGLGLRLIYFSYDVKMKEKGDIPEGYSVSREKKERFSLILESASTNQTSMYLCASSLQLRHAFFGQGTRLTVV.

The chain couples TRBV18 to TRBJ2-5; D is unresolved. From germline, CDR1 is KGHSH and CDR2 LQKENI. Between the trimmed V and J ends, which lost 2 bases and 2 bases, there was a span of 15 bases. The CDR3 is made up of 16 amino acids. The CDR3 coding sequence is TGTGCCAGCTCACCATTTTCACACAACTCTCAAGAGACCCAGTACTTC. Translation gives CASSPFSHNSQETQYF.

The V and J genes are TRBV2 and TRBJ1-5; possible D gene TRBD1, 5 bases. The CDR3 length is 12 residues. Trimming took 8 bases from V and 5 from J, leaving 10 bases between them. The germline V gene has CDR1 SNHLY and CDR2 FYNNEI. The CDR3 spells CASVGVDQPQHF. CDR3 in DNA: TGTGCCAGCGTAGGGGTCGATCAGCCCCAGCATTTT.

This chain links TRBV11-2 with TRBJ2-1; no reliable D call. CDR1 is SGHAT and CDR2 is FQNNGV in the germline V gene. V was pared by 5 bases and J by 0 bases, with 17 bases between. This CDR3 is built from 17 residues. As DNA, the CDR3 is TGTGCCAGCAGCCCCTGGATCTCCATACCCTCCTACAATGAGCAGTTCTTC. Residues: CASSPWISIPSYNEQFF.

The CDR3 DNA sequence: TGCGCCAGCAGCCACCGTTCACCTAGGGACAATGAGCAGTTCTTC. It codes for CASSHRSPRDNEQFF. The J gene is TRBJ2-1, the V gene TRBV5-1; D is ambiguous. The CDR3 totals 15 residues. CDR1 SGHRS and CDR2 YFSETQ come from the germline V gene. The germline V and J ends were trimmed by 4 bases and 5 bases, with 16 bases remaining between them.

The chain has TRBV20-1 and TRBJ2-1; D remains unclear. The CDR3 totals 10 residues. Germline loops: CDR1 DFQATT, CDR2 SNEGSKA (reference sequence). V was shortened by 6 bases and J by 9 bases, with 9 bases between the two germline ends. CDR3 in DNA: TGCAGTGCCCCCATCGGTGAGCAGTTCTTC. It specifies CSAPIGEQFF.

The V and J genes are TRBV9 and TRBJ2-3, with 11 bases fitting TRBD2. The CDR3 contains 16 residues. CDR1 is SGDLS, CDR2 YYNGEE, per germline. Trimming cost V 4 bases and J 0 bases; bases outside gene matches: 4. Written as DNA, the CDR3 is TGTGCCAGCAGCATGGGACTAGCGGCTAGCACAGATACGCAGTATTTT. Translated: CASSMGLAASTDTQYF.

CDR3 region: CASSPLSTGELFF. The CDR3 coding sequence is TGTGCCAGCAGCCCACTCTCCACCGGGGAGCTGTTTTTT. V gene TRBV5-4 combines with J gene TRBJ2-2; no definite D call. From germline, CDR1 is SGHNT and CDR2 YYREEE (reference sequence). Trimming removed 4 bases at V and 4 bases at J, with 8 bases between. CDR3 length: 13 amino acids.

The V call is TRBV5-1, the J call TRBJ2-3; 9 positions match TRBD2. Unmatched junction bases numbered 4, after V lost 5 bases and J lost 0 bases. CDR1 is SGHRS, CDR2 YFSETQ, per germline. This CDR3 spans 15 amino acids. The CDR3 loop is CASRGTSSSTDTQYF. The CDR3 DNA sequence: TGCGCCAGCAGAGGGACTAGCTCAAGCACAGATACGCAGTATTTT.

The chain couples TRBV4-1 to TRBJ2-6; TRBD1 aligns across 8 bases. The CDR3 contains 17 residues. V shed 4 bases and J 2 bases; nucleotides not matched to a gene: 7. Germline V gives CDR1 MGHRA, CDR2 YSYEKL. The CDR3 spells CASSPRTGITGANVLTF. The CDR3, as DNA: TGCGCCAGCAGCCCCCGGACAGGGATAACTGGGGCCAACGTCCTGACTTTC.

On this clone: Other DNA sequences in the sample encode the same CDR3. The chain joins TRBV7-2 to TRBJ2-5; D remains unclear. In germline, CDR1 is SGHTA, CDR2 FQGNSA. There are 12 residues in the CDR3. Trimming removed 5 bases from V and 4 bases from J, with 8 bases in between. The CDR3 sequence is CASSLLGETQYF. The CDR3, as DNA: TGTGCCAGCAGCCTACTCGGAGAGACCCAGTACTTC.

The chain links TRBV21-1 to TRBJ2-4; the table's D gene call, TRBD1, was not cross checked with the DNA. TRBV21-1 is designated a pseudogene. This CDR3 is built from 19 residues. In DNA, the CDR3 is TGTGCCAGCAGCAAAGTCTTCAACGGACAGCGTCTAGCCAAAAACATTCAGTACTTC. It is translated as CASSKVFNGQRLAKNIQYF.

The chain has TRBV7-9 and TRBJ1-4; possible D gene TRBD1, 5 bases. The germline V gene encodes CDR1 SEHNR and CDR2 FQNEAQ (reference sequence). The CDR3 covers 14 residues. V lost 3 bases and J lost 4, with 9 bases in between. CDR3 sequence: CASSFEGRNEKLFF. As DNA, the CDR3 is TGTGCCAGCAGCTTCGAGGGGCGTAATGAAAAACTGTTTTTT.

This chain uses TRBV5-4 with TRBJ1-4, with D maybe TRBD1 (6 bases). V was clipped by 0 bases and J by 3 bases, with 12 bases between them. The V gene's germline CDR1 is SGHNT and CDR2 YYREEE (reference sequence). This CDR3 region has 16 residues. The CDR3 DNA reads TGTGCCAGCAGCTTGGGGGGGGGCATCGCTAATGAAAAACTGTTTTTT. This translates into CASSLGGGIANEKLFF.

This clone was seen just once. The gene calls are TRBV5-8 and TRBJ1-5; 9 positions match TRBD1. The CDR3 sequence is 17 residues long. Germline V gives CDR1 SGHTS, CDR2 YDEGEE. The junction had 5 bases not matched to a gene; V was cut back by 0 bases and J by 1 base. CDR3 DNA sequence: TGTGCCAGCAGCTTGGGGACAGGGGTTCTCAGCAATCAGCCCCAGCATTTT. Protein sequence: CASSLGTGVLSNQPQHF.